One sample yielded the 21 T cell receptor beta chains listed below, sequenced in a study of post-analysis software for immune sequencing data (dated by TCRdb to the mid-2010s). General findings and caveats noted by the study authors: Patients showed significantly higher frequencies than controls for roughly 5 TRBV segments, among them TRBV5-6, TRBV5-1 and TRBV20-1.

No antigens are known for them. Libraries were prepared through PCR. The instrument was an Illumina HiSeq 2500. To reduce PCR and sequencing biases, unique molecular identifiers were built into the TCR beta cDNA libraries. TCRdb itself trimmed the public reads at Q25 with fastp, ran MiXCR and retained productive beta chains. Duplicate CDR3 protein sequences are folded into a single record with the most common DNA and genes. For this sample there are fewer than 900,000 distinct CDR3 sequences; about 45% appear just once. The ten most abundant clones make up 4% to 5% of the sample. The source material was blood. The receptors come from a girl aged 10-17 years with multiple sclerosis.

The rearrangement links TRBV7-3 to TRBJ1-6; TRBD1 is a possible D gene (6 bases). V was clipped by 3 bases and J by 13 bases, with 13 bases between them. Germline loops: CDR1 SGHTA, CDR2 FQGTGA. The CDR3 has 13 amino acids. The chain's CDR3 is CASSFQDSSPLHF. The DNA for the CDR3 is TGTGCCAGCAGCTTTCAGGACAGCAGTCCCCTCCACTTT.

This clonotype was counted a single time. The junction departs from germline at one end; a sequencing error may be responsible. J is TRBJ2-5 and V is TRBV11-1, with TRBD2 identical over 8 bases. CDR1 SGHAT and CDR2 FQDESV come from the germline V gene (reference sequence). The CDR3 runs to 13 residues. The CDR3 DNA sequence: TGCGCCAGCAGCTTCGGACTAGCCAAGACCCAGTACTTC. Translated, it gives CASSFGLAKTQYF.

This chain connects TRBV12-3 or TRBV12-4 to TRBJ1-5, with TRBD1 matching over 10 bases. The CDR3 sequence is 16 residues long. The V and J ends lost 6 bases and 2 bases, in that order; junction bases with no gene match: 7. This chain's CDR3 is CASRRTGGDRNQPQHF. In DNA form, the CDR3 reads TGTGCCAGCAGGCGGACAGGGGGGGATCGCAATCAGCCCCAGCATTTT.

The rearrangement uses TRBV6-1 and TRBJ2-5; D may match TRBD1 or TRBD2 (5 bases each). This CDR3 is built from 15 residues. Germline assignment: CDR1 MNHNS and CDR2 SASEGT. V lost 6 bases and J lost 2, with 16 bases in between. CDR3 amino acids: CASSQRDGGQETQYF. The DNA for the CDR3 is TGTGCCAGCAGCCAAAGGGACGGAGGACAAGAGACCCAGTACTTC.

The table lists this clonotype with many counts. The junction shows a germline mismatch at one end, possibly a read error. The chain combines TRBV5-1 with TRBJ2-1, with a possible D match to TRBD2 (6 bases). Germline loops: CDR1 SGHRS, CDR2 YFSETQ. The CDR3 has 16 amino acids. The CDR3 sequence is CASSSSGTPTYSEQFF. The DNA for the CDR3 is TGCGCCAGCAGCTCTTCCGGGACTCCCACCTACAGTGAGCAGTTCTTC.

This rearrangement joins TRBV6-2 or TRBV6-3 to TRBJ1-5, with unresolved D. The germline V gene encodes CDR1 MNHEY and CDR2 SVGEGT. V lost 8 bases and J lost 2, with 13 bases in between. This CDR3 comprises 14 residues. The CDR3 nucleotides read TGTGCCAGCCACTTTGACGGGGGCAATCAGCCCCAGCATTTT. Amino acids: CASHFDGGNQPQHF.

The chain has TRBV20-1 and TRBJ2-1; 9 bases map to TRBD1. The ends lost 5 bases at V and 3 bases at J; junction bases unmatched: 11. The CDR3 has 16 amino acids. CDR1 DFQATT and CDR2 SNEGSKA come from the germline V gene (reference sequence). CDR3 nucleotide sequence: TGCAGTGCTGCCCGTCTCACAGGGGGCGACTACAATGAGCAGTTCTTC. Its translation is CSAARLTGGDYNEQFF.

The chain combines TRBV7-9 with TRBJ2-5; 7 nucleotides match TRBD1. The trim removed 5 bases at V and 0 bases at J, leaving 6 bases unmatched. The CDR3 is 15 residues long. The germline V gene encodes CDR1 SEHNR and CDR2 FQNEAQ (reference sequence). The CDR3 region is CASSPWGTDQETQYF. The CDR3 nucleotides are TGTGCCAGCAGCCCCTGGGGGACAGACCAAGAGACCCAGTACTTC.

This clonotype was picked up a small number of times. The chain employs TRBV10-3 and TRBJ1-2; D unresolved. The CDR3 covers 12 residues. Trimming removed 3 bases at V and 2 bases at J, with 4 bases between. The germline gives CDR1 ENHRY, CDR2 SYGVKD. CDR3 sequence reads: CAISDGNYGYTF. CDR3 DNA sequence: TGTGCCATCAGTGACGGGAACTATGGCTACACCTTC.

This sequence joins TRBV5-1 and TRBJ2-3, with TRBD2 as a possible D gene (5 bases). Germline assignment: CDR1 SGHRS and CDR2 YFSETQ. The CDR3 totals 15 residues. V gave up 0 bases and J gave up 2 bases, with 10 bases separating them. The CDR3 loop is CASSLELGDTDTQYF. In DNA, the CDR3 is TGCGCCAGCAGCTTGGAACTCGGGGACACAGATACGCAGTATTTT.

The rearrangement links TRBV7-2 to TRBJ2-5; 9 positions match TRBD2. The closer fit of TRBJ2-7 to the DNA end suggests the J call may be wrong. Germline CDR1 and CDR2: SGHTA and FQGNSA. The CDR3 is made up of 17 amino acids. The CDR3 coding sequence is TGTGCCAGCAGCTTAGGACTTTGGACTAGCGACTACTACGAGCAGTACTTC. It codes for CASSLGLWTSDYYEQYF.

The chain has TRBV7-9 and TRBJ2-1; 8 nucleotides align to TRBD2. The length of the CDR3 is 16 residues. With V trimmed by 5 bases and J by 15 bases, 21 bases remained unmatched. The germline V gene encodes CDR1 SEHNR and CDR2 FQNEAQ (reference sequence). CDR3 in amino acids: CASSPSGGWLANILFF. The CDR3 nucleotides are TGTGCCAGCAGCCCATCGGGGGGGTGGCTAGCGAACATCTTGTTCTTC.

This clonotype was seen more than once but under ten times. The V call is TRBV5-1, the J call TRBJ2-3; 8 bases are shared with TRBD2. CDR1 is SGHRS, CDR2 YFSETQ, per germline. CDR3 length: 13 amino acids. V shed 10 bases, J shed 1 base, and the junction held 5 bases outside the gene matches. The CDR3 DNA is TGCGCCTCCACTAGCGGTGGCACAGATACGCAGTATTTT. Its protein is CASTSGGTDTQYF.

The CDR3 spells CAISESHRDLNYGYTF. CDR3 nucleotide sequence: TGTGCCATCAGTGAGTCGCATCGGGACCTCAACTATGGCTACACCTTC. The chain carries TRBV10-3 and TRBJ1-2; the D gene is possibly TRBD1 (5 bases). CDR1 is ENHRY, CDR2 SYGVKD, per germline. This CDR3 spans 16 amino acids. V was shortened by 0 bases and J by 2 bases, with 13 bases between the two germline ends.

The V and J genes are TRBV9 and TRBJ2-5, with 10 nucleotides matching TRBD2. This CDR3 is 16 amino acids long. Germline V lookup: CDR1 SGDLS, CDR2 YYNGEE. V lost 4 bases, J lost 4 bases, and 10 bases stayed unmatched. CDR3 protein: CASSPGASGSGETQYF. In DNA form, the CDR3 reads TGTGCCAGCAGCCCAGGGGCTAGCGGGAGTGGAGAGACCCAGTACTTC.

The CDR3 sequence: CASSRRTGDAQYF. For the CDR3, the DNA is TGCGCCAGCAGCCGCCGGACAGGGGACGCGCAGTATTTT. The chain uses TRBV5-1 and TRBJ2-3; 9 nucleotides agree with TRBD1. V shed 4 bases and J 10 bases; nucleotides not matched to a gene: 7. The CDR3 contains 13 residues. Per the germline V gene, CDR1 is SGHRS and CDR2 is YFSETQ.

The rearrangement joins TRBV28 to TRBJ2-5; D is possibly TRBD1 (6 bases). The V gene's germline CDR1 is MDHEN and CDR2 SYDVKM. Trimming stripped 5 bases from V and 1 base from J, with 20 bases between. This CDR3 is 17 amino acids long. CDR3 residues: CASSTPGATGAQETQYF. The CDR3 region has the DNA TGTGCCAGCAGTACCCCAGGGGCTACCGGGGCCCAAGAGACCCAGTACTTC.

The CDR3: CASSSGTSGIGTDTQYF. CDR3 nucleotides: TGTGCCAGCAGTTCCGGGACTAGCGGGATTGGCACAGATACGCAGTATTTT. This sequence joins TRBV6-5 and TRBJ2-3, with 13 nucleotides matching TRBD2. V was clipped by 4 bases and J by 1 base; unmatched bases: 5. The CDR3 contains 17 residues. Per the germline V gene, CDR1 is MNHEY and CDR2 is SVGAGI.

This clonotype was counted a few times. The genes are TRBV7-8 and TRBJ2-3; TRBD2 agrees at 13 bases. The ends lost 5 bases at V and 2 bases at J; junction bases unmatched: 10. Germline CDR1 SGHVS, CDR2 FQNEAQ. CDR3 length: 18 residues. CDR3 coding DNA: TGTGCCAGCAGCAAAGGGACTAGCGGGACTTTCCTCACAGATACGCAGTATTTT. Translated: CASSKGTSGTFLTDTQYF. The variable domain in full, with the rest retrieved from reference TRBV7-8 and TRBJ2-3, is GAGVSQSPRYKVAKRGQDVALRCDPISGHVSLFWYQQALGQGPEFLTYFQNEAQLDKSGLPSDRFFAERPEGSVSTLKIQRTQQEDSAVYLCASSKGTSGTFLTDTQYFGPGTRLTVL.

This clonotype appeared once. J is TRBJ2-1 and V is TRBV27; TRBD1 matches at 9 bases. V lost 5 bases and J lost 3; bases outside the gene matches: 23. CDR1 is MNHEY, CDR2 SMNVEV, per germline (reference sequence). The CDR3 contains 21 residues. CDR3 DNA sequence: TGTGCCAGCAGTCCACTTGGACAGGGGCTGAACACTGAAGCTTTCTACAATGAGCAGTTCTTC. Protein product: CASSPLGQGLNTEAFYNEQFF.

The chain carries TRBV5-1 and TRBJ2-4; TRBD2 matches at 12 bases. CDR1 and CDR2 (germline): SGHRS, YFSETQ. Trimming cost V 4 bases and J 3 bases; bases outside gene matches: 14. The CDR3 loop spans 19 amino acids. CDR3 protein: CASSPQTSGSLEDKNIQYF. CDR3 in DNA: TGCGCCAGCAGCCCCCAGACTAGCGGGAGTCTAGAGGACAAAAACATTCAGTACTTC.